Following are 6 T cell receptor beta chains from one sample sequenced in a study of T and B cells in COVID-19 patients. Multiplex PCR with BIOMED2 TRB-A/B primer pools amplified TRB rearrangements. Using its own MiXCR run on the multiplex PCR reads, TCRdb lists one record per CDR3 protein. Of thousands of distinct CDR3 sequences listed, 33% are singletons. From blood, about 250-500 ng of genomic DNA served as TRB template. Sequenced input: blood. The receptor set was obtained from a human donor with active COVID-19.

This clonotype is large. The rearrangement uses TRBV19 and TRBJ1-5, with D maybe TRBD1 (5 bases). V lost 4 bases, J lost 4 bases, and 8 bases lay in between. The CDR3 spans 13 residues. Germline V gene lookup returns CDR1 LNHDA and CDR2 SQIVND (reference sequence). CDR3 protein: CASSTAGNQPQHF. The DNA for the CDR3 is TGTGCCAGTAGTACGGCAGGGAATCAGCCCCAGCATTTT.

This chain joins TRBV18 and TRBJ2-1; D ambiguous. This CDR3 spans 15 amino acids. The germline V and J ends were trimmed by 8 bases and 2 bases, with 16 bases remaining between them. The germline V gene has CDR1 KGHSH and CDR2 LQKENI. CDR3 region: CASSQDQIPYNEQFF. CDR3 DNA: TGTGCCAGCAGCCAAGACCAGATCCCCTACAATGAGCAGTTCTTC.

The chain carries TRBV29-1 and TRBJ2-5, with TRBD2 matching 13 bases. The ends lost 6 bases at V and 2 bases at J; junction bases unmatched: 6. CDR1 is SQVTM, CDR2 ANQGSEA, per germline. The CDR3 runs to 15 residues. DNA for the CDR3: TGCAGCGTAGGGGCGGGACTAGCGGGGCAAGAGACCCAGTACTTC. Residues: CSVGAGLAGQETQYF.

The chain uses TRBV4-2 and TRBJ2-7, with 8 bases that match TRBD2. V shed 2 bases, J shed 2 bases, and the junction held 5 bases outside the gene matches. In germline, CDR1 is LGHNA, CDR2 YNFKEQ. CDR3 length equals 15 residues. CDR3 residues: CASSQTAGETYEQYF. The CDR3 coding sequence is TGTGCCAGCAGCCAAACAGCGGGAGAGACCTACGAGCAGTACTTC.

J is TRBJ1-2 and V is TRBV6-1, with 8 bases lining up with TRBD1. J gave up 3 bases and V 7 bases, and 7 bases lay outside the gene matches. The CDR3 extends over 14 amino acids. The V gene's germline CDR1 is MNHNS and CDR2 SASEGT. The CDR3 DNA is TGTGCCAGCACCAAAGACAGGGGCGACTATGGCTACACCTTC. This translates into CASTKDRGDYGYTF.

This clonotype was seen a handful of times. J is TRBJ1-1 and V is TRBV6-1; D may be TRBD1 (5 bases). Germline CDR1 and CDR2: MNHNS and SASEGT. Trimming removed 4 bases at V and 8 bases at J, with 8 bases between. The CDR3 totals 11 residues. CDR3 DNA: TGTGCCAGCAGTGGGACATTCGAAGCTTTCTTT. This encodes CASSGTFEAFF.